This passage covers 26 T cell receptor beta chains from one sample sequenced in a study of vaccination and CD4 T cells after COVID-19. Specified treatment: roughly 11-day PBMC culture with coronavirus spike peptide pools or control peptides (ViraFEST assay). With the Oncomine TCR Beta short-read assay, DNA from cultured CD4+ T cells was sequenced. MiXCR, applied by TCRdb to the PCR reads, yields one record per CDR3 protein. The sample comprises roughly 10,000 distinct CDR3 sequences, just over 60% of which are singletons, and about a sixth rests with the top ten. Their antigens are not known. The sequenced sample consisted of CD4+ T cells from blood, cultured in vitro. The receptors originated from a human donor who had recovered from COVID-19.

The V gene is TRBV7-2, the J gene TRBJ2-2; no firm D call. V lost 3 bases and J lost 3, with 11 bases in between. The CDR3 spans 15 residues. The germline CDR1 and CDR2 sequences are SGHTA and FQGNSA. CDR3 nucleotides: TGTGCCAGCAGCTTGGTCAGGACGGACACCGGGGAGCTGTTTTTT. It is translated as CASSLVRTDTGELFF.

There are a few counts of this clonotype. The chain links TRBV6-1 to TRBJ1-2; 10 nucleotides agree with TRBD1. CDR3 length equals 15 residues. The V gene's germline CDR1 is MNHNS and CDR2 SASEGT. V was clipped by 6 bases and J by 0 bases; unmatched bases: 4. CDR3 DNA: TGTGCCAGCAGGGCCGGGACAGGGGCTAACTATGGCTACACCTTC. Its protein product is CASRAGTGANYGYTF.

A few counts support this clonotype. The CDR3 sequence: CASSTTVPNQPQHF. The CDR3 DNA follows: TGTGCCAGCAGCACAACAGTCCCCAATCAGCCCCAGCATTTT. The chain has TRBV6-1 and TRBJ1-5; no clear D gene. Trimming stripped 6 bases from V and 3 bases from J, with 12 bases between. The CDR3 is 14 residues long. Germline V lookup: CDR1 MNHNS, CDR2 SASEGT.

This clonotype came up a few times. The V gene is TRBV6-1, the J gene TRBJ2-2, with TRBD2 matching 10 bases. Germline V gene lookup returns CDR1 MNHNS and CDR2 SASEGT. Losses at the gene ends were 8 bases for V and 4 bases for J; bases not matched to a gene: 4. This CDR3 is built from 14 residues. The chain's CDR3 is CASVTSGTTGELFF. CDR3 sequence (DNA): TGTGCCAGCGTCACTAGCGGGACCACCGGGGAGCTGTTTTTT.

The genes are TRBV5-1 and TRBJ2-5; TRBD2 matches 13 bases. The CDR3 is 17 residues long. Germline CDR1 SGHRS, CDR2 YFSETQ. J lost 3 bases, V lost 4 bases, and 9 bases had no gene match. In DNA form, the CDR3 reads TGCGCCAGCAGCCCGGGACAAGGACTAGCGGGGGAAGAGACCCAGTACTTC. The encoded protein is CASSPGQGLAGEETQYF.

CDR3 coding DNA: TGTGCCACCAGCAGAGATACCCAGAGGAGCTCCTACAATGAGCAGTTCTTC. Translated, it gives CATSRDTQRSSYNEQFF. This chain links TRBV15 with TRBJ2-1; unclear D gene. The germline V and J ends were trimmed by 0 bases and 0 bases, with 12 bases remaining between them. This CDR3 is built from 17 residues. Germline lookup yields CDR1 LNHNV and CDR2 YYDKDF (reference sequence).

This clonotype has just a few counts. The junction and the germline gene differ at one end; a read error may be behind it. The genes are TRBV5-4 and TRBJ2-7; 12 positions match TRBD1. CDR3 size: 17 residues. Germline-derived CDR1 and CDR2 are SGHNT and YYREEE (reference sequence). CDR3 sequence reads: CASSLAAAGTGGYEQYF. The CDR3 DNA reads TGTGCCAGCAGCTTGGCGGCGGCCGGGACAGGGGGCTACGAGCAGTACTTT.

This clonotype showed up just a few times. This chain connects TRBV11-2 to TRBJ1-1, with TRBD1 as a possible D gene (6 bases). The CDR3 is 14 amino acids. Germline CDR1 and CDR2: SGHAT and FQNNGV. Trimming took off 4 bases at V and 6 bases at J, with 15 bases between the two ends. CDR3 bases: TGTGCCAGCAGCTCAATAACAGGGTACCCTGAAGCTTTCTTT. Translation: CASSSITGYPEAFF.

The chain combines TRBV2 with TRBJ1-1; D is unresolved. The CDR3 contains 14 residues. Germline V CDR1 and CDR2: SNHLY, FYNNEI. V lost 8 bases to trimming and J lost 5 bases, with 18 bases between them. CDR3 DNA sequence: TGTGCCAGCCATTACGAGGGAACTGGGACTGAAGCTTTCTTT. Protein: CASHYEGTGTEAFF. The full variable domain, in which reference TRBV2 and TRBJ1-1 provide the parts outside the CDR3, is EPEVTQTPSHQVTQMGQEVILRCVPISNHLYFYWYRQILGQKVEFLVSFYNNEISEKSEIFDDQFSVERPDGSNFTLKIRSTKLEDSAMYFCASHYEGTGTEAFFGQGTRLTVV.

This clonotype was found a few times. V and J are TRBV9 and TRBJ1-3; tentative D call: TRBD1 (6 bases). CDR3 size: 15 residues. Germline V gene lookup returns CDR1 SGDLS and CDR2 YYNGEE. The ends were cut back, 3 bases at V and 6 bases at J, with 16 bases in the middle. CDR3 sequence: CASSAENREANTIYF. The CDR3 DNA is TGTGCCAGCAGCGCCGAGAACAGGGAAGCAAACACCATATATTTT.

The chain combines TRBV4-3 with TRBJ2-2, with D possibly TRBD2 on 7 matching bases. This CDR3 contains 18 residues. Germline V gene sequence: CDR1 LGHNA, CDR2 YSLEER. V was cut by 0 bases and J by 0 bases, with 14 bases left in between. CDR3 loop: CASSQDRAGAANTGELFF. The CDR3 DNA sequence: TGCGCCAGCAGCCAAGATCGCGCGGGGGCCGCGAACACCGGGGAGCTGTTTTTT.

The chain joins TRBV6-1 to TRBJ1-2; D remains unclear. The CDR3 contains 13 residues. Between the trimmed V and J ends, which lost 5 bases and 1 base, there was a span of 8 bases. Germline values: CDR1 MNHNS, CDR2 SASEGT. The CDR3: CASSLGINYGYTF. The CDR3 DNA is TGTGCCAGCAGTCTGGGAATTAACTATGGCTACACCTTC.

The CDR3 loop reads CASSTGRTDTQYF. The CDR3 region has the DNA TGTGCCAGCAGCACAGGGAGAACAGATACGCAGTATTTT. This chain uses TRBV7-2 with TRBJ2-3; D perhaps matches TRBD1 (6 bases). The CDR3 runs to 13 residues. Germline CDR1 SGHTA, CDR2 FQGNSA. Between the trimmed V and J ends, which lost 5 bases and 3 bases, there was a span of 9 bases.

This clonotype has just a few counts. The CDR3 coding sequence is TGTGCCAGTAGTATAGTCCAGTTCCCCGGGGAGCTGTTTTTT. This gives the protein CASSIVQFPGELFF. The V and J genes are TRBV19 and TRBJ2-2, with D uncertain. The CDR3 has 14 residues. Germline V lookup: CDR1 LNHDA, CDR2 SQIVND (reference sequence). V lost 1 base and J 6 bases, leaving 9 bases between the germline ends.

The rearrangement joins TRBV7-2 to TRBJ2-2; D remains unclear. The CDR3 totals 16 residues. Germline loops: CDR1 SGHTA, CDR2 FQGNSA. Deletions cut 5 bases from V and 0 bases from J, with 13 bases between. Written as DNA, the CDR3 is TGTGCCAGCAGCCTAAAACTACACGCGAACACCGGGGAGCTGTTTTTT. Its protein is CASSLKLHANTGELFF.

V is TRBV21-1 and J is TRBJ2-7; TRBD2, the D gene given by the table, was not confirmed from the DNA. TRBV21-1 is a listed pseudogene. The CDR3 loop spans 17 amino acids. In DNA, the CDR3 is TGTGCCAGCAGCCACGGGACTAGCGGGAGGGCCTTCCACGAGCAGTACTTC. It encodes CASSHGTSGRAFHEQYF.

For the CDR3, the DNA is TGTGCCAGCAGCTTAGGCCCCAGAGAGCAGTACTTC. This gives the protein CASSLGPREQYF. V is TRBV11-2 and J is TRBJ2-7; D is uncertain. Per germline, CDR1 SGHAT and CDR2 FQNNGV. Trimming took 1 base from V and 7 from J, leaving 8 bases between them. This CDR3 has 12 amino acids.

A few counts support this clonotype. The chain carries TRBV10-3 and TRBJ2-2; the D is unclear. Germline V CDR1 and CDR2: ENHRY, SYGVKD. The CDR3 spans 15 residues. The germline V and J ends were trimmed by 3 bases and 4 bases, with 12 bases remaining between them. Here the CDR3 DNA reads TGTGCCATCAGTGACACCTCCAGGATCACCGGGGAGCTGTTTTTT. Translated: CAISDTSRITGELFF.

The genes are TRBV7-2 and TRBJ1-1; the D gene is possibly TRBD1 (6 bases). Germline CDR1 reads SGHTA; CDR2 reads FQGNSA. V was shortened by 7 bases and J by 5 bases, with 23 bases between the two germline ends. This CDR3 is built from 16 residues. CDR3 sequence: CASTPWYRETGTEAFF. The CDR3 DNA reads TGTGCCAGCACCCCTTGGTACAGGGAGACCGGAACTGAAGCTTTCTTT.

This clonotype was seen a handful of times. This chain connects TRBV6-1 to TRBJ2-5; 12 bases fit TRBD2. CDR1 is MNHNS, CDR2 SASEGT, per germline. The length of the CDR3 is 14 residues. Trimming at V came to 4 bases and at J to 5 bases, leaving 2 bases not matched to a gene. The CDR3 sequence: CASSASGGAETQYF. In DNA, the CDR3 is TGTGCCAGCAGTGCTAGCGGGGGGGCGGAGACCCAGTACTTC.

The chain is built from TRBV7-9 and TRBJ1-2; unclear D gene. Germline V CDR1 and CDR2: SEHNR, FQNEAQ (reference sequence). V was trimmed by 2 bases and J by 0 bases, leaving 10 bases between them. The CDR3 sequence is 15 residues long. In nucleotides, the CDR3 is TGTGCCAGCAGCTTAAACGGTGGCACTAACTATGGCTACACCTTC. Residues: CASSLNGGTNYGYTF.

This chain links TRBV6-1 with TRBJ1-6; D unclear. The CDR3 has 12 residues. Germline CDR1 MNHNS, CDR2 SASEGT. V was cut by 8 bases and J by 8 bases, with 10 bases left in between. CDR3 protein: CASGRTDSPLHF. Here the CDR3 DNA reads TGTGCCAGCGGCAGAACGGATTCACCCCTCCACTTT.

The genes are TRBV6-2 or TRBV6-3 and TRBJ2-1; no clear D. V was clipped by 6 bases and J by 5 bases, with 17 bases between them. The CDR3 has 15 amino acids. Germline V gene lookup returns CDR1 MNHEY and CDR2 SVGEGT. CDR3 loop: CASSPATVLDNEQFF. CDR3 nucleotides: TGTGCCAGCAGCCCCGCCACGGTCCTTGACAATGAGCAGTTCTTC.

This clonotype appeared a single time. The chain links TRBV30 to TRBJ1-6, with TRBD1 matching 8 bases. CDR3 length: 15 amino acids. Germline CDR1 reads GTSNPN; CDR2 reads SVGIG (reference sequence). The ends lost 2 bases at V and 8 bases at J; junction bases unmatched: 8. The CDR3 nucleotides read TGTGCCTGGAGTACTCGACAGGGGTCGGATTCACCCCTCCACTTT. Its protein product is CAWSTRQGSDSPLHF.

The chain has TRBV6-1 and TRBJ2-2; TRBD1 might be the D (6 bases). The CDR3 sequence is 13 residues long. Germline loops: CDR1 MNHNS, CDR2 SASEGT. Trimming removed 7 bases at V and 4 bases at J, with 10 bases between. The CDR3 sequence is CASKEGGTGELFF. Written as DNA, the CDR3 is TGTGCCAGCAAGGAAGGGGGCACCGGGGAGCTGTTTTTT.

This clonotype has just a few counts. The chain couples TRBV20-1 to TRBJ1-2; D is ambiguous. V lost 5 bases, J lost 7 bases, and 14 bases lay in between. The CDR3 is made up of 12 amino acids. Germline V lookup: CDR1 DFQATT, CDR2 SNEGSKA (reference sequence). The CDR3 loop is CSAWRSGSGYTF. For the CDR3, the DNA is TGCAGTGCTTGGAGGTCGGGCTCTGGCTACACCTTC.